This note documents a single TCR beta chain sequence. Its target is unknown. Germline V gives CDR1 SQVTM, CDR2 ANQGSEA. Losses at the gene ends were 7 bases for V and 6 bases for J; bases not matched to a gene: 7. The CDR3 loop spans 13 amino acids. The data stem from a study of blood T cells in healthy people across ages. Primed by a sample-barcoded 5' primer and a J-beta primer mix, a second PCR proceeded for 7 to 11 cycles. Each cDNA molecule was tagged by a template-switch adaptor with 12 random nucleotides. TCRdb called the 5' RACE reads again in MiXCR, with one record for every CDR3 protein. This table holds some 860,000 distinct CDR3 sequences, approximately 60% found once. Study conclusions and caveats: Diversity was higher, and naive CD4+ cells more numerous, in long-lived donors than in aged donors. Not knowing donor CMV status may have confounded expanded clonotype changes. It was held that diversity estimates obtained from one million T cells represented underestimates.

This clonotype originated in a man in his forties in good health. This sequence joins TRBV29-1 and TRBJ1-2; 11 bases fit TRBD1. The sequenced sample consisted of blood. The CDR3 DNA is TGCAGCGCTCCCGGGACAGGGGGGGATGGCTACACCTTC. Encoded protein: CSAPGTGGDGYTF.